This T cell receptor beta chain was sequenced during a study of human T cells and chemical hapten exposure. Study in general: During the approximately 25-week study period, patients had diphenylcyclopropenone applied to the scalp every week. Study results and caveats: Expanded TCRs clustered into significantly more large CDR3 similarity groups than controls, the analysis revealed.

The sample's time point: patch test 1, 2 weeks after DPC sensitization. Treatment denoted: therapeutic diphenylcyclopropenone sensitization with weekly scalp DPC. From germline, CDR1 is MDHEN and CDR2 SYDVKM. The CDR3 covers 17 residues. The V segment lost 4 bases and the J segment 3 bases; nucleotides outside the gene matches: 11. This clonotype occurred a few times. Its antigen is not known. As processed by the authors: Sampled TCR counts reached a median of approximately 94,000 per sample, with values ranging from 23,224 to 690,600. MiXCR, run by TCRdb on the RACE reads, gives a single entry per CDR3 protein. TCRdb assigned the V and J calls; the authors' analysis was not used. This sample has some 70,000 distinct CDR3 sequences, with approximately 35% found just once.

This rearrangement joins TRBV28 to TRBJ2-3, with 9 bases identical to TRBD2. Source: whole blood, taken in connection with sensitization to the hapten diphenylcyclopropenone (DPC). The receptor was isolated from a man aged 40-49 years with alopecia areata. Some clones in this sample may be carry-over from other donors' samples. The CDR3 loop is CASSSHGLAGLTDTQYF. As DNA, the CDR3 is TGTGCCAGCAGTTCCCATGGTCTAGCGGGATTGACAGATACGCAGTATTTT.